A single sample gave rise to the 13 T cell receptor beta chains below, sequenced in a study of blood T cell repertoires in COVID-19 (dated by TCRdb to between 2020 and 2021). The library relied on the immunoSEQ multiplex PCR assay. Imported from immuneACCESS, the table was reduced by TCRdb to in-frame sequences with V and J called. These copies leave out some clones; in studies compared against another copy, an unresolved V gene accounts for under half, and the cause of the remainder is not known. The sample table records some 13,000 clones; roughly 78% of these occur just once. About 35% of the sample rests with the top ten. Sequences were obtained from peripheral blood. These receptors were collected from a human donor in a cohort sampled during active COVID-19.

This sequence joins TRBV30 and TRBJ2-2; 10 nucleotides agree with TRBD1. The CDR3 is 16 amino acids. After removal of 2 bases from V and 4 bases from J, the junction contained 7 bases not matched to a gene. CDR1 is GTSNPN and CDR2 is SVGIG in the germline V gene (reference sequence). The CDR3 DNA reads as TGTGCCTGGAGTTGGGGGACAGGGGCGACCACCGGGGAGCTGTTTTTT. Encoded protein: CAWSWGTGATTGELFF.

This clone rates as medium-sized (0.01 to 0.1%). The rearrangement joins TRBV7-9 to TRBJ1-1; D is unclear. Trimming removed 5 bases from V and 1 base from J, with 5 bases in between. The CDR3 spans 12 residues. In germline, CDR1 is SEHNR, CDR2 FQNEAQ (reference sequence). CDR3 sequence reads: CASSVKNTEAFF. The CDR3, as DNA: TGTGCCAGCAGCGTAAAGAACACTGAAGCTTTCTTT.

The V gene is TRBV7-8, the J gene TRBJ1-5; TRBD1 aligns across 10 bases. From germline, CDR1 is SGHVS and CDR2 FQNEAQ. The CDR3 is 16 residues long. V shed 3 bases, J shed 2 bases, and the junction held 4 bases outside the gene matches. Written as DNA, the CDR3 is TGTGCCAGCAGCTTCTCCGGGACAGGGGGCAATCAGCCCCAGCATTTT. Amino acid sequence: CASSFSGTGGNQPQHF.

This clone came up once. The J gene is TRBJ2-7, the V gene TRBV24-1; D ambiguous. This CDR3 is 14 amino acids long. The V end lost 1 base, the J end lost 2 bases, and 8 bases lay between the germline ends. Germline lookup yields CDR1 KGHDR and CDR2 SFDVKD. The CDR3 region is CATSDFLRPYEQYF. The CDR3 DNA sequence: TGTGCCACCAGTGATTTCCTACGCCCCTACGAGCAGTACTTC.

This clone was observed a handful of times. The chain links TRBV7-2 to TRBJ1-1; 7 nucleotides agree with TRBD1. CDR3 length: 15 amino acids. The germline V gene has CDR1 SGHTA and CDR2 FQGNSA. With 3 bases clipped from V and 1 base from J, the junction kept 5 bases outside the gene matches. CDR3 amino acids: CASSFKPGGNTEAFF. CDR3 DNA sequence: TGTGCCAGCAGCTTTAAGCCAGGGGGGAACACTGAAGCTTTCTTT.

CDR3 DNA: TGTGCCAGCAGCACTCCTGGGACTAGCGGGGGCCTTTCCTACAATGAGCAGTTCTTC. It encodes CASSTPGTSGGLSYNEQFF. The J gene is TRBJ2-1, the V gene TRBV7-2, with 14 bases matching TRBD2. Germline CDR1 is SGHTA and CDR2 is FQGNSA. This CDR3 region has 19 residues. Trimming took 5 bases from V and 1 from J; bases not matched to a gene: 10.

The rearrangement uses TRBV5-1 and TRBJ2-1; D ambiguous. V was clipped by 4 bases and J by 0 bases, with 17 bases between them. Germline V gene lookup returns CDR1 SGHRS and CDR2 YFSETQ. This CDR3 has 17 residues. The CDR3 protein is CASSPTTTRSSYNEQFF. CDR3 nucleotides: TGCGCCAGCAGCCCCACTACAACCAGAAGCTCCTACAATGAGCAGTTCTTC.

This chain uses TRBV9 with TRBJ1-1; tentative D call: TRBD1 (6 bases). CDR1 and CDR2 (germline): SGDLS, YYNGEE. Deletions cut 5 bases from V and 1 base from J, with 9 bases between. CDR3 size: 13 residues. The CDR3 sequence is CASSGQPNTEAFF. The DNA for the CDR3 is TGTGCCAGCAGTGGACAGCCGAACACTGAAGCTTTCTTT.

This clone came up a few times. The genes are TRBV7-3 and TRBJ1-1, with D possibly matching TRBD1 (6 bases). Trimming took 2 bases from V and 5 from J, leaving 9 bases between them. The CDR3 is made up of 13 amino acids. In germline, CDR1 is SGHTA, CDR2 FQGTGA. CDR3 DNA: TGTGCCAGCAGCTTACAGGGGCAGACTGAAGCTTTCTTT. This gives the protein CASSLQGQTEAFF. Combining the CDR3 with reference TRBV7-3 and TRBJ1-1 gives the whole variable domain GAGVSQTPSNKVTEKGKYVELRCDPISGHTALYWYRQSLGQGPEFLIYFQGTGAADDSGLPNDRFFAVRPEGSVSTLKIQRTERGDSAVYLCASSLQGQTEAFFGQGTRLTVV.

The chain uses TRBV6-2 or TRBV6-3 and TRBJ1-2; perhaps TRBD1 as D (5 bases). The CDR3 loop spans 13 amino acids. V lost 5 bases and J 8 bases, leaving 15 bases between the germline ends. Germline assignment: CDR1 MNHEY and CDR2 SVGEGT. The CDR3 loop is CASSGGGGAGYTF. In DNA, the CDR3 is TGTGCCAGCAGTGGCGGGGGTGGCGCGGGCTACACCTTC.

This chain connects TRBV7-2 to TRBJ1-4, with a possible D match to TRBD1 (5 bases). CDR3 size: 15 residues. The germline V gene encodes CDR1 SGHTA and CDR2 FQGNSA. Trimming took 3 bases from V and 8 from J, leaving 16 bases between them. CDR3 sequence reads: CASSFQGVGGEKLFF. As DNA, the CDR3 is TGTGCCAGCAGCTTTCAGGGCGTAGGTGGCGAAAAACTGTTTTTT. The entire variable domain, with the rest obtained from reference TRBV7-2 and TRBJ1-4, is as follows: GAGVSQSPSNKVTEKGKDVELRCDPISGHTALYWYRQSLGQGLEFLIYFQGNSAPDKSGLPSDRFSAERTGGSVSTLTIQRTQQEDSAVYLCASSFQGVGGEKLFFGSGTQLSVL.

The CDR3 coding sequence is TGTGCCAGCAGCCCTCAAGCGGCCGGGTTGGGTGGAAACACCATATATTTT. It encodes CASSPQAAGLGGNTIYF. J is TRBJ1-3 and V is TRBV5-4; no clear D. The V gene lost 4 bases and the J gene lost 3 bases, with 20 bases spanning the gap. The CDR3 loop spans 17 amino acids. CDR1 is SGHNT and CDR2 is YYREEE in the germline V gene (reference sequence).

This sequence joins TRBV6-5 and TRBJ2-7; TRBD1 matches at 7 bases. The CDR3 consists of 13 residues. The V and J ends lost 6 bases and 3 bases, in that order; junction bases with no gene match: 5. The V gene's germline CDR1 is MNHEY and CDR2 SVGAGI. The CDR3 nucleotides are TGTGCCAGCAGGGGGACAGCACTCTACGAGCAGTACTTC. Protein: CASRGTALYEQYF.